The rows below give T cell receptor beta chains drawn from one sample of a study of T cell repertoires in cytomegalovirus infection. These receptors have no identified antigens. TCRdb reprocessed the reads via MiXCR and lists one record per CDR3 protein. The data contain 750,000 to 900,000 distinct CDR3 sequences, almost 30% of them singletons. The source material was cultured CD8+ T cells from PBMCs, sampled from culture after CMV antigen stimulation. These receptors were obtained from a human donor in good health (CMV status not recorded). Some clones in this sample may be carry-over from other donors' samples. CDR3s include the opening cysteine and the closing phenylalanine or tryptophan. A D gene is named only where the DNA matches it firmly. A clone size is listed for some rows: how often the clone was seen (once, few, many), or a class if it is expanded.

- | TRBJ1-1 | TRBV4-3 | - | TGCGCCAGCAGCGAACAATGGGGGCGCAGAGACACTGAAGCTTTCTTT | CASSEQWGRRDTEAFF
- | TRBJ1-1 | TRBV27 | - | TGTGCCAGCCAAGGGGGGGGATTGAACACTGAAGCTTTCTTT | CASQGGGLNTEAFF
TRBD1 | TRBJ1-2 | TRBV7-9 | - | TGTGCCAGCAGTTCTGGACAGGGGACCGACTATGGCTACACCTTC | CASSSGQGTDYGYTF
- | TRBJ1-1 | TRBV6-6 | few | TGTGCCAGCAGTTACGATGGGGCGACCACTGAAGCTTTCTTT | CASSYDGATTEAFF
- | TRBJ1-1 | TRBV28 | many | TGTGCCAGCAGCTTTAGGGGGTTGAACACTGAAGCTTTCTTT | CASSFRGLNTEAFF
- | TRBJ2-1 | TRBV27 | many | TGTGCCAGCAGCTTCGGGGCTGAGCAGTTCTTC | CASSFGAEQFF
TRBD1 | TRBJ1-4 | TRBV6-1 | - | TGTGCCAGCAGTGATGGGACAGGGGGCCCTTTGGGGGAAAAACTGTTTTTT | CASSDGTGGPLGEKLFF
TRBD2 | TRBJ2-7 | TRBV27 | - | TGTGCCAGCAGAACCGCGACTAGCGGGGGCCCAAACTACGAGCAGTACTTC | CASRTATSGGPNYEQYF
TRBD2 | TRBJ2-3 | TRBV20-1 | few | TGCAGTGCCTCTGAAGCGGGGGGGCGCAATACGCAGTATTTT | CSASEAGGRNTQYF
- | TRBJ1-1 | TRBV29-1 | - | TGCAGCGTTCAGGCTCCCACAGGACAGAGGGGCACTGAAGCTTTCTTT | CSVQAPTGQRGTEAFF
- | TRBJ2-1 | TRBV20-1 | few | TGCAGTGCTAAGTTGGGAGACCTCTCAAAACCCTACAATGAGCAGTTCTTC | CSAKLGDLSKPYNEQFF
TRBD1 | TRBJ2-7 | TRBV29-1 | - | TGCAGCGTTGAAGAGAAGGGACAGAAGACCTACGAGCAGTACTTC | CSVEEKGQKTYEQYF
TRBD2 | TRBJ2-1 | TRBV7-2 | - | TGTGCCAGCAGCTCGGGACTAGCGGGGTACTACAATGAGCAGTTCTTC | CASSSGLAGYYNEQFF
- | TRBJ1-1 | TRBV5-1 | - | TGCGCCAGCAGCTTGCCGTGGTACGAGCGAGAGAACACTGAAGCTTTCTTT | CASSLPWYERENTEAFF
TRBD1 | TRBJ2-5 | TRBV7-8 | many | TGTGCCAGCAGCTCGCGCGTGGTCCCGGGACAGAGACAAGAGACCCAGTACTTC | CASSSRVVPGQRQETQYF
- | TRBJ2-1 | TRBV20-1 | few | TGCAGTGCTAGAGAGGCGGGGAGTCCCCCGGGGAATGAGCAGTTCTTC | CSAREAGSPPGNEQFF
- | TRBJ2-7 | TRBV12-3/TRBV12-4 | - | TGTGCCAGCAGTTTAAGAATTTACGAGCAGTACTTC | CASSLRIYEQYF
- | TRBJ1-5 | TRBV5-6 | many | TGTGCCAGCAGCTTACGGGGGCACCGCAATCAGCCCCAGCATTTT | CASSLRGHRNQPQHF
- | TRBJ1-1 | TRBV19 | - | TGTGCCAGTGGGGGGCCTACTGAAGCTTTCTTT | CASGGPTEAFF
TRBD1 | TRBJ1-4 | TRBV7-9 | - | TGTGCCAGCAGCTTAGCGGGGACAGGGGTTAATGAAAAACTGTTTTTT | CASSLAGTGVNEKLFF
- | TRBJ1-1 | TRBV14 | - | TGTGCCAGCAGCCAAGTTAACGACGGGGAAGCTTTCTTT | CASSQVNDGEAFF
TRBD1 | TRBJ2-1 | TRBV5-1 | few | TGCGCCAGCAGCTTGGGTGAGACAGGGGGCGATGAGCAGTTCTTC | CASSLGETGGDEQFF
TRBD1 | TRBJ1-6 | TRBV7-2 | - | TGTGCCAGCAGCTTAATCGGGACAGCAGCCCTTAATTCACCCCTCCACTTT | CASSLIGTAALNSPLHF
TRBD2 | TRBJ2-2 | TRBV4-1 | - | TGCGCCAGCAGCCAAGATCCGCAGTGGGTAGCGGGCACCGGGGAGCTGTTTTTT | CASSQDPQWVAGTGELFF
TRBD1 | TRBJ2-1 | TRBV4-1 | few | TGCGCCAGCAGCCAAGTGGGACAGGGAGACAATGAGCAGTTCTTC | CASSQVGQGDNEQFF
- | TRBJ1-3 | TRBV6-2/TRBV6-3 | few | TGTGCCAGCATGGATCCCCGGAAAGCTGGAAACACCATATATTTT | CASMDPRKAGNTIYF
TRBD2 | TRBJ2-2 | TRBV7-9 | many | TGTGCCAGCAGGGACACCTCCAGCGGGGGGAACACCGGGGAGCTGTTTTTT | CASRDTSSGGNTGELFF